The T cell receptor beta chain under discussion was sequenced for a study of control samples from healthy donors and cancer patients. Clones were sequenced by immunoSEQ multiplex PCR, and TCRdb holds only the in-frame ones, with some missing. The sample holds about 120,000 clones; almost 95% are singletons and the top ten take approximately 0.58%. CDR1 LGHDT and CDR2 YNNKEL come from the germline V gene (reference sequence). The ends were cut back, 1 base at V and 0 bases at J, with 4 bases in the middle. The CDR3 covers 13 residues. The TCR sequence derives from a man older than 75 with head and neck cancer. Sequencing was performed on PBMCs. The chain has TRBV3-1 (or the pseudogene TRBV3-2) and TRBJ2-7; no reliable D call. The CDR3 nucleotides read TGTGCCAGCAGCCAAGGGATCTCCTACGAGCAGTACTTC. This codes for CASSQGISYEQYF.